The 19 T cell receptor beta chains reported below all come from one sample, sequenced in a study of regulatory T cells in long-lasting Graves disease (dated by TCRdb to about 2021). Library generation was performed with multiplex PCR. Instrument on record: Illumina HiSeq 4000. iRepertoire HTBI primers and Arm-PCR amplification of CDR3 regions were used to construct TCR beta libraries. The raw public data were reprocessed by TCRdb itself: fastp quality trimming at Q25, MiXCR clonotype calling, in-frame beta chains only. Identical CDR3 proteins give one entry, which carries the most common genes and DNA. The sample data list a few hundred thousand distinct CDR3 sequences, and about an eighth of these were observed just once. The top ten hold over 15% of the sample. The time point label of this sample denotes: newly diagnosed GD, antithyroid drugs for less than 3 months. RNA was extracted from PBMCs in TRIzol for both TCR sequencing and RNA sequencing.

These data also featured in a second study, about T cells in Graves' hyperthyroidism and ophthalmopathy.

The sequenced sample was peripheral blood mononuclear cells (PBMCs), obtained at new diagnosis, from a patient treated with antithyroid drugs. These receptors all come from a woman aged 18 to 35 with Graves disease. Donor details come from another sample of the same person, matched by shared clones.

V and J are TRBV15 and TRBJ2-5; no firm D call. The CDR3 runs 15 residues. Germline assignment: CDR1 LNHNV and CDR2 YYDKDF (reference sequence). Trimming left V 2 bases short and J 2 bases short, with 12 bases between. The CDR3 nucleotides are TGTGCCACCAGCAGATCCCCGAGGCGGCAAGAGACCCAGTACTTC. It encodes CATSRSPRRQETQYF.

This clonotype came up many times. This chain joins TRBV12-3 or TRBV12-4 and TRBJ2-1, with 7 bases matching TRBD1. CDR3 length: 17 amino acids. The V and J ends lost 0 bases and 4 bases, in that order; junction bases with no gene match: 9. The CDR3 nucleotides are TGTGCCAGCAGTTTAGCTGGCAGGGGGAAAGAATACAATGAGCAGTTCTTC. It specifies CASSLAGRGKEYNEQFF.

With respect to this clonotype: Here the CDR3 omits its conserved ending phenylalanine or tryptophan, so a read error is the likely source. The V gene is TRBV20-1, the J gene TRBJ1-1; D not resolved. The CDR3 is 9 amino acids. The V end lost 5 bases, the J end lost 3 bases, and 1 base lay between the germline ends. Germline V gene lookup returns CDR1 DFQATT and CDR2 SNEGSKA (reference sequence). CDR3 coding DNA: TGCAGTGCTTACACTGAAGCTTTCCTT. Translated, it gives CSAYTEAFL.

This clonotype was picked up a small number of times. This could be a read error, since a much larger clone is one nucleotide away. The CDR3 coding sequence is TGTGCCAGCAGTTACTCCCGCCCGGACAGAAAAAGGCAAAATATCGCCATTCAGTACTTC. This codes for CASSYSRPDRKRQNIAIQYF. This chain joins TRBV6-2 or TRBV6-3 and TRBJ2-4; D is possibly TRBD1 (6 bases). The CDR3 has 20 amino acids. Trimming left V 0 bases short and J 9 bases short, with 30 bases between. Germline CDR1 reads MNHEY; CDR2 reads SVGEGT.

This clonotype was observed many times. CDR3 coding DNA: TGCAGTGCTAGAGATCCTGGGACAGGGGTTTACGAGCAGTACTTC. Translating gives CSARDPGTGVYEQYF. The chain links TRBV20-1 to TRBJ2-7; 10 positions agree with TRBD1. The V segment lost 0 bases and the J segment 4 bases; nucleotides outside the gene matches: 6. This CDR3 region has 15 residues. The germline V gene encodes CDR1 DFQATT and CDR2 SNEGSKA (reference sequence).

This chain uses TRBV12-3 or TRBV12-4 with TRBJ1-1; TRBD1 matches 8 bases. J gave up 6 bases and V 6 bases, and 30 bases lay outside the gene matches. There are 21 residues in the CDR3. The CDR3, as DNA: TGTGCCAGCAGCCCCATTTTCCTCGACAGGGGTTTAAGGGTTACGGGCGCTGAAGCTTTCTTT. Translating it yields CASSPIFLDRGLRVTGAEAFF.

At least ten counts were recorded for this clonotype. The rearrangement joins TRBV7-8 to TRBJ1-5; tentative D call: TRBD1 (6 bases). Germline loops: CDR1 SGHVS, CDR2 FQNEAQ. The CDR3 runs 15 residues. V was shortened by 1 base and J by 6 bases, with 13 bases between the two germline ends. The CDR3 nucleotides are TGTGCCAGCAGCTTAGATTGGGGGCTGGGTCAGCCCCAGCATTTT. Translated, it gives CASSLDWGLGQPQHF.

This clonotype was seen many times. The chain carries TRBV20-1 and TRBJ1-2, with 9 bases identical to TRBD1. This CDR3 region has 12 residues. The germline V gene has CDR1 DFQATT and CDR2 SNEGSKA (reference sequence). After removal of 7 bases from V and 8 bases from J, the junction contained 8 bases not matched to a gene. The CDR3 sequence is CSVPDRGSGYTF. CDR3 nucleotide sequence: TGCAGTGTCCCGGACAGGGGCAGCGGCTACACCTTC.

This clonotype was recorded at least ten times. This rearrangement joins TRBV7-2 to TRBJ2-7; 7 bases match TRBD2. There are 17 residues in the CDR3. The germline V gene encodes CDR1 SGHTA and CDR2 FQGNSA. With 4 bases clipped from V and 1 base from J, the junction kept 13 bases outside the gene matches. CDR3 DNA sequence: TGTGCCAGCAGCTATAAAACCAGCGGGGAGAGGTCCTACGAGCAGTACTTC. Amino acids: CASSYKTSGERSYEQYF. The entire variable domain, with the rest obtained from reference TRBV7-2 and TRBJ2-7, is as follows: GAGVSQSPSNKVTEKGKDVELRCDPISGHTALYWYRQSLGQGLEFLIYFQGNSAPDKSGLPSDRFSAERTGGSVSTLTIQRTQQEDSAVYLCASSYKTSGERSYEQYFGPGTRLTVT.

There are many counts of this clonotype. V and J are TRBV2 and TRBJ1-6; D uncertain. V gave up 3 bases and J gave up 8 bases, with 14 bases separating them. CDR1 is SNHLY and CDR2 is FYNNEI in the germline V gene. This CDR3 comprises 15 residues. The CDR3 DNA sequence: TGTGCCAGCAGTGAGGCCGCGTCCCCTTATTCACCCCTCCACTTT. This sequence encodes CASSEAASPYSPLHF.

Ten or more counts support this clonotype. V usage is TRBV7-2 and J usage is TRBJ1-2; D unresolved. The length of the CDR3 is 14 residues. The germline V and J ends were trimmed by 4 bases and 10 bases, with 19 bases remaining between them. Germline CDR1 SGHTA, CDR2 FQGNSA. As DNA, the CDR3 is TGTGCCAGCAGCTCAAGTCTCATAGCGAGAATCTACACCTTC. Residues: CASSSSLIARIYTF.

This chain connects TRBV29-1 to TRBJ2-7; D gene ambiguous. The V end was cut by 1 base, the J end by 0 bases, with 13 bases between. The CDR3 sequence is 15 residues long. Germline CDR1 and CDR2: SQVTM and ANQGSEA. The CDR3 protein is CSVEGASSFSYEQYF. DNA of the CDR3: TGCAGCGTTGAAGGGGCCTCATCATTCTCCTACGAGCAGTACTTC.

This clonotype was picked up many times. The J gene is TRBJ2-5, the V gene TRBV11-2, with TRBD2 matching over 11 bases. Trimming cost V 5 bases and J 3 bases; bases outside gene matches: 14. CDR1 is SGHAT and CDR2 is FQNNGV in the germline V gene. This CDR3 is built from 18 residues. CDR3: CASSRAASGGPREETQYF. In nucleotides, the CDR3 is TGTGCCAGCAGCCGGGCGGCTAGCGGGGGGCCGAGGGAAGAGACCCAGTACTTC.

The sample holds a few counts of this clonotype. The chain joins TRBV15 to TRBJ2-5; D gene unclear. The CDR3 spans 17 residues. Between the trimmed V and J ends, which lost 1 base and 2 bases, there was a span of 17 bases. The germline V gene has CDR1 LNHNV and CDR2 YYDKDF (reference sequence). The DNA of the CDR3 is TGTGCCACCAGCAGAGTCCCTAGTTACCCCTATCAAGAGACCCAGTACTTC. Translated, it gives CATSRVPSYPYQETQYF.

This clonotype has more than one count but fewer than ten. The V call is TRBV4-2, the J call TRBJ2-7, with 11 bases lining up with TRBD2. The J segment lost 0 bases and the V segment lost 1 base, leaving 8 bases of the junction unmatched. Germline CDR1 reads LGHNA; CDR2 reads YNFKEQ. This CDR3 comprises 18 residues. The CDR3 reads CASSQGPYTSGSSYEQYF. The CDR3 DNA is TGTGCCAGCAGCCAAGGCCCCTATACTAGCGGGAGCTCCTACGAGCAGTACTTC.

This clonotype was recorded many times. The CDR3 bases are TGTGCCAGCAGCTCCGCGGGCCTAAACTATGGCTACACCTTC. Protein: CASSSAGLNYGYTF. The chain combines TRBV7-2 with TRBJ1-2; the D is unclear. The CDR3 is 14 amino acids. V lost 4 bases and J lost 2, with 11 bases in between. Per germline, CDR1 SGHTA and CDR2 FQGNSA.

This clonotype was recorded many times. This chain uses TRBV2 with TRBJ1-4; the match to TRBD1 covers 8 bases. V was clipped by 7 bases and J by 7 bases; unmatched bases: 14. The CDR3 contains 16 residues. CDR1 and CDR2 from the germline V gene are SNHLY and FYNNEI. The CDR3 reads CASKGPPDRAGEKLFF. DNA of the CDR3: TGTGCCAGCAAGGGGCCCCCGGACAGGGCGGGTGAAAAACTGTTTTTT. The full variable domain, rest sourced from reference TRBV2 and TRBJ1-4, is EPEVTQTPSHQVTQMGQEVILRCVPISNHLYFYWYRQILGQKVEFLVSFYNNEISEKSEIFDDQFSVERPDGSNFTLKIRSTKLEDSAMYFCASKGPPDRAGEKLFFGSGTQLSVL.

This clonotype was detected ten times or more. V gene TRBV28 combines with J gene TRBJ2-5; 9 nucleotides agree with TRBD1. Germline values: CDR1 MDHEN, CDR2 SYDVKM. This CDR3 is 15 amino acids long. The trim removed 2 bases at V and 5 bases at J, leaving 6 bases unmatched. DNA for the CDR3: TGTGCCAGCAGTTTAGAACAGGGGGCGGGGGAGACCCAGTACTTC. Its protein product is CASSLEQGAGETQYF.

As for this clonotype: A much larger clone lies one base from this, so it may be a read error. The genes are TRBV18 and TRBJ1-1; D remains unclear. The germline gives CDR1 KGHSH, CDR2 LQKENI. The length of the CDR3 is 13 residues. The CDR3: CANSPVGRTEAFF. CDR3 sequence (DNA): TGTGCCAACTCACCCGTAGGGAGAACTGAAGCTTTCTTT.